These T cell receptor beta chains were read from a single sample in a study of shared clonotypes between healthy human individuals. Produced via immunoSEQ multiplex PCR; TCRdb's table is partial and in-frame only. The data show about 680,000 clones, about 90% seen once. Sequencing was performed on naive CD8+ T cells sorted from blood. The receptors were sampled from a young man in good health. CDR3s include the opening cysteine and the closing phenylalanine or tryptophan. The D gene is left open where the match is weak. Only part of the rows carry a size: once, few, many, or a class if the clone is expanded.

v_gene	j_gene	d_gene	abundance	len	CDR3nt	CDR3aa
TRBV29-1	TRBJ2-1	.	.	14	TGCAGCGTTGAAGATCCGGCCAGCCCCAATGAGCAGTTCTTC	CSVEDPASPNEQFF
TRBV2	TRBJ2-1	.	.	12	TGTGCCAGCAAGGGGGAGGGGGACCCCCCGTTCTTC	CASKGEGDPPFF
TRBV4-3	TRBJ2-3	.	.	20	TGCGCCAGCAGCCAAGACTGGGAAACTCGAGCGGAGAGGGGCACAGATACGCAGTATTTT	CASSQDWETRAERGTDTQYF
TRBV9	TRBJ2-1	.	few	14	TGTGCCAGCAGCGTAGGGGGGCGCTACAATGAGCAGTTCTTC	CASSVGGRYNEQFF
TRBV5-1	TRBJ2-2	TRBD2	.	17	TGCGCCAGCAGCTTGGAGATTACTAGCGGGAGAACCGGGGAGCTGTTTTTT	CASSLEITSGRTGELFF
TRBV9	TRBJ2-7	TRBD2	.	14	TGTGCCAGCAGCGTTAGCGGGGACGCCTACGAGCAGTACTTC	CASSVSGDAYEQYF
TRBV4-1	TRBJ2-7	.	.	13	TGCGCCAGCAGCCAAGCCAGCGGAGGCGAGCAGTACTTC	CASSQASGGEQYF
TRBV7-9	TRBJ2-3	TRBD2	.	17	TGTGCCAGCAGCTCTATTGCCGGGACTAGCGACACAGATACGCAGTATTTT	CASSSIAGTSDTDTQYF
TRBV27	TRBJ2-7	.	.	13	TGTGCCAGCAGTTTATCGCGGGCCTACGAGCAGTACTTC	CASSLSRAYEQYF
TRBV4-2	TRBJ2-7	TRBD2	few	15	TGTGCCAGCAGCCAAAAAGCGGGAGGGCTTTACGAGCAGTACTTC	CASSQKAGGLYEQYF
TRBV7-9	TRBJ2-1	.	.	16	TGTGCCAGCAGCCTGAGGGGGTTCGGCTCCTACAATGAGCAGTTCTTC	CASSLRGFGSYNEQFF
TRBV6-6	TRBJ2-1	.	.	11	TGTGCCAGCAGTTACCAGTATGAGCAGTTCTTC	CASSYQYEQFF
TRBV11-2	TRBJ2-1	.	.	13	TGTGCCAGCAGCTTAGACAGTTACAATGAGCAGTTCTTC	CASSLDSYNEQFF
TRBV15	TRBJ1-2	.	.	12	TGTGCCACCAGCAGAGCTAACTATGGCTACACCTTC	CATSRANYGYTF
TRBV4-1	TRBJ2-7	.	.	13	TGCGCCAGCAGCCAAGATTTCCCCTACGAGCAGTGCTTC	CASSQDFPYEQCF
TRBV5-8	TRBJ1-2	TRBD1	.	16	TGTGCCAGCAGCCGAGACCTCAGGGGGCTCGAATATGGCTACACCTTC	CASSRDLRGLEYGYTF
TRBV7-7	TRBJ2-5	.	.	14	TGTGCCAGCAGCTTGGGGCAGGGCCAAGAGACCCAGTACTTC	CASSLGQGQETQYF
TRBV30	TRBJ2-3	.	.	12	TGTGCCTGGAGTGTAGGAGCAGATACGCAGTATTTT	CAWSVGADTQYF
TRBV19	TRBJ2-1	.	.	15	TGTGCCAGTAGTATAGATTGGGCAGGGGCTTATGAGCAGTTCTTC	CASSIDWAGAYEQFF
TRBV29-1	TRBJ2-7	TRBD1	.	14	TGCAGCGCCTGTGGACAGGGGAGATCCTACGAGCAGTACTTC	CSACGQGRSYEQYF
TRBV7-2	TRBJ2-7	.	.	13	TGTGCCAGCAGCCCCGACCCCACCTACGAGCAGTACTTC	CASSPDPTYEQYF
TRBV6-5	TRBJ2-7	.	.	11	TGTGCCAGCAGACGCGGATACGAGCAGTACTTC	CASRRGYEQYF
TRBV7-2	TRBJ2-5	TRBD1	.	15	TGTGCCAGCAGCCACGGCATCAGGGGGCAGGAGACCCAGTACTTC	CASSHGIRGQETQYF
TRBV7-9	TRBJ2-5	.	.	14	TGTGCCAGCAGCTTAGCACAGGCCATTGGGACCCAGTACTTC	CASSLAQAIGTQYF
TRBV4-1	TRBJ1-1	.	.	12	TGCGCCAGCAGCCAAGGCTACACTGAAGCTTTCTTT	CASSQGYTEAFF
TRBV9	TRBJ2-1	.	.	15	TGTGCCAGCAGCGTAGACCCGGGGCTGAACAATGAGCAGTTCTTC	CASSVDPGLNNEQFF
TRBV19	TRBJ1-5	.	.	17	TGTGCCAGTAGTATAGGAAAGGCCGCCCGGTGGAATCAGCCCCAGCATTTT	CASSIGKAARWNQPQHF
TRBV9	TRBJ2-1	TRBD2	.	20	TGTGCCAGCAGCAAAGGTATGGGTAGCGGGAGCTGGGATTTATACAATGAGCAGTTCTTC	CASSKGMGSGSWDLYNEQFF
TRBV29-1	TRBJ2-3	.	.	17	TGCAGCGTTGAAGGATTTGGCCAGGGTTCTAGCACAGATACGCAGTATTTT	CSVEGFGQGSSTDTQYF
TRBV4-1	TRBJ2-1	TRBD1	once	15	TGCGCCAGCAGCCTACAGGGGGATTTTTACAATGAGCAGTTCTTC	CASSLQGDFYNEQFF
TRBV7-2	TRBJ2-7	.	.	14	TGTGCCAGCAGCTTATGGTTAAGCTCCTACGAGCAGTACTTC	CASSLWLSSYEQYF
TRBV7-2	TRBJ2-7	.	.	17	TGTGCCAGCAGCTTAGTTTCCCCCACAGGGCACACCTACGAGCAGTACTTC	CASSLVSPTGHTYEQYF
TRBV7-9	TRBJ2-4	TRBD2	.	15	TGTGCCAGCAGCTTAAACGTCCTAAGCGGGGACATTCAGTACTTC	CASSLNVLSGDIQYF
TRBV27	TRBJ2-7	.	.	12	TGTGCCAGCGGAACACAGGGAAACGAGCAGTACTTC	CASGTQGNEQYF
TRBV27	TRBJ2-1	TRBD2	once	13	TGTGCCAGCACGACTAGCGGGAGGCATGAGCAGTTCTTC	CASTTSGRHEQFF
TRBV29-1	TRBJ2-3	TRBD2	.	17	TGCAGCGTTGAAGAAGCGGATAGCGGGAGTGTCACAGATACGCAGTATTTT	CSVEEADSGSVTDTQYF
TRBV21-1	TRBJ2-7	.	.	13	TGTGCCAGCAGCAAAGACCCATTGCGTCAGCAGTACTTC	CASSKDPLRQQYF
TRBV6-6	TRBJ2-1	.	.	15	TGTGCCAGCAGCCGTAGGGCAGGAGTATACAATGAGCAGTTCTTC	CASSRRAGVYNEQFF
TRBV28	TRBJ2-7	TRBD2	.	14	TGTGCCAGCAGTTTAACGGGAGGAGCGCGAGAGCAGTACTTC	CASSLTGGAREQYF
TRBV29-1	TRBJ1-2	TRBD1	.	12	TGCAGCTTCCCAGGGGGCGCTGGAGGCTACACCTTC	CSFPGGAGGYTF
TRBV29-1	TRBJ1-2	.	once	12	TGCAGCGTTGAAAAGCCAGCTAGGGGCTACACCTTC	CSVEKPARGYTF